This T cell receptor (beta chain) comes out of a study of T cell repertoires in cytomegalovirus infection (dated by TCRdb to between 2018 and 2021). In terms of the full investigation: The HLA type of each donor mattered for the analysis, because public TCR beta signatures pointed to carriage of CMV infection along with the matching HLA type. The study at large found these results: In both this cohort and an independent roughly 360-donor cohort, the cumulative frequency of public TCR beta family members distinguished carriers of CMV infection plus the relevant HLA type. The ex vivo response was dominated by HLA-C-restricted CMV-specific TCR beta clonotypes, and the single most frequent clonotype in two of eight donors was supplied by these HLA-C-restricted clonotypes.

This sample was sequenced with an Illumina HiSeq 1500. TCRdb redid the processing of the public reads, applying fastp at Q25 and MiXCR, and retained in-frame beta chains. Every CDR3 protein is listed once, alongside the most common genes and DNA of its rows. Within this sample are 200,000 to 300,000 distinct CDR3 sequences, with roughly 15% of them counted one time only. 8.8% of the sample is held by the ten biggest clonotypes. This clonotype appeared many times. This clone's antigen is unknown. Nothing much larger sits one base from this clone, and base qualities are not available. CDR1 and CDR2, looked up from the germline V gene, are SGHTA and FQGNSA. V loses 0 bases of germline sequence and J loses 2 bases, and the interval between the two ends is 8 bases. Including cysteine and phenylalanine, the CDR3 has 14 amino acids. This entry keeps only the CDR3 DNA: 42 bases, framed from base 1.

The sequenced sample consisted of PBMCs. This TCR was recovered from a human donor in good health (CMV status not recorded). Some clones in this sample may be carry-over from other donors' samples. The rearrangement combines TRBV7-2 with TRBJ2-7, and the D gene may be TRBD2, 6 bases matching. This receptor has the CDR3 CASSLAGGPYEQYF. The nucleotide sequence is given as TGTGCCAGCAGCTTAGCGGGAGGTCCCTACGAGCAGTACTTC. With the portions outside the CDR3 filled from the reference TRBV7-2 and TRBJ2-7 genes, the complete variable region becomes GAGVSQSPSNKVTEKGKDVELRCDPISGHTALYWYRQSLGQGLEFLIYFQGNSAPDKSGLPSDRFSAERTGGSVSTLTIQRTQQEDSAVYLCASSLAGGPYEQYFGPGTRLTVT.